This T cell receptor (beta chain) was captured by sequencing in a study of T cell responses to AZD1222 COVID-19 vaccine (dated by TCRdb to 2020 to 2023). About the investigation overall: AZD1222 recipients given second doses at about 4 weeks or at about 12 weeks were pooled, since spike-specific TCR depth and breadth were not found to differ between the two schedules. A total of 240 or so trial participants underwent TCR sequencing, of whom about 210 had received two doses of AZD1222 and about 25 had received two doses of the MenACWY control vaccine. Trial participants were enrolled into age subgroups of 18-55, 56-69 and 70-plus years, which contained about 150, 28 and 57 TCR-sequenced participants, respectively. The research as a whole found: Nearly half of unique spike-specific TCRs reportedly recognized epitopes outside regions mutated in the B.1.351 and B.1.1.7 variants. In the small 56-69-year group, the increase in depth fell short of significance, most likely because of low power. Most participants were white British and females outnumbered males, and the authors suggested that clonal diversity may have been underestimated. Only six AZD1222 recipients were SARS-CoV-2 seropositive at baseline, limiting conclusions about previously exposed vaccinees. CD4 TCRs associated with the vaccine covered the entire spike protein, and the dominant responses were in regions 160-218 and 743-854. A significant rise in spike-specific TCR breadth and depth was observed after two AZD1222 doses relative to day 0 and relative to MenACWY recipients. Because no day 14 peak-response samples were available, the repertoires could be characterized only after the peak T cell response.

In light of the paper, this sample's time point label describes: baseline before first vaccination. Vaccinee samples were obtained from the UK trials COV001 and COV002, which included a single-blind randomized controlled phase 2/3 trial of AZD1222 (ChAdOx1 nCoV-19) in healthy adults. Trial participant PBMC samples were collected at day 0 and day 28 after the second dose for TCRbeta chain sequencing. Including cysteine and phenylalanine, the CDR3 has 15 amino acids. The DNA shown is the 45-base CDR3, in frame from base 1. In the germline V gene (reference sequence), CDR1 corresponds to LNHDA and CDR2 to SQIVND. V is pruned by 4 bases and J by 0 bases, leaving 6 bases of the junction without a gene match. Note on this clone: Which antigen it targets is not known. Nothing much larger sits one base from this clone, and base qualities are not available.

The CDR3 regions of human TCRbeta chains were analyzed by immunosequencing. As for the authors' bioinformatics: TCRs in the repertoires were compared against a reference library of SARS-CoV-2-specific TCRs that had been generated with the MIRA antigen-specificity platform. Breadth was defined as the fraction of unique TCRs that were SARS-CoV-2-associated, and depth was defined as the fraction of total T cells that were SARS-CoV-2-associated. Using the MIRA data, each spike-specific TCR was assigned both to the spike region to which the TCR was reactive and to a CD4 or CD8 class. Log10-transformed breadth and depth values were compared by one-way ANOVA with Sidak's multiple comparisons tests. The clones in this table, taken by TCRdb from immuneACCESS, are in-frame only. Not every clone is retained; where verified, under half of the shortfall comes from an unresolved V gene, and the cause of the rest is unknown. Clone size and the V and J calls come from that table; the DNA yielded D and trimming. The sample table lists under 200,000 clones, 94% of them with a count of one. About 0.64% of the sample is held by the ten biggest clonotypes.

The sequence links TRBV19 to TRBJ2-7, and 7 junction bases match TRBD1. This TCR was recovered from an adult in good health. The sample consisted of peripheral blood, taken on day 0 of AZD1222 vaccination. The CDR3 amino acid sequence is: CASSNAWTGSYEQYF. DNA sequence: TGTGCCAGTAGTAACGCTTGGACAGGCTCCTACGAGCAGTACTTC.